Shown below are 2 T cell receptor beta chains from a single sample sequenced in a study of blood T cell repertoires in COVID-19. Profiled with immunoSEQ multiplex PCR; TCRdb holds only in-frame clones, not every one. The table has fewer than 350,000 clones, about 86% seen once. The sequenced sample was PBMCs or T cells enriched from blood (not recorded which). The source is a woman between 40 and 55 years old with acute COVID-19.

The chain employs TRBV9 and TRBJ1-5, with TRBD1 identical over 9 bases. Germline CDR1 is SGDLS and CDR2 is YYNGEE. V lost 1 base, J lost 7 bases, and 6 bases stayed unmatched. The CDR3 spans 15 residues. The CDR3 is CASSVPRQGGQPQHF. Here the CDR3 DNA reads TGTGCCAGCAGCGTACCCAGACAGGGGGGGCAGCCCCAGCATTTT.

This clone was counted a few times. The rearrangement links TRBV15 to TRBJ1-5; TRBD1 matches 7 bases. This CDR3 spans 17 amino acids. Germline CDR1 and CDR2: LNHNV and YYDKDF (reference sequence). V dropped 0 bases and J dropped 1; count of bases not matched to a gene: 6. The CDR3 protein is CATSRDTPTGSNQPQHF. CDR3 in DNA: TGTGCCACCAGCAGAGACACACCGACAGGGAGCAATCAGCCCCAGCATTTT.